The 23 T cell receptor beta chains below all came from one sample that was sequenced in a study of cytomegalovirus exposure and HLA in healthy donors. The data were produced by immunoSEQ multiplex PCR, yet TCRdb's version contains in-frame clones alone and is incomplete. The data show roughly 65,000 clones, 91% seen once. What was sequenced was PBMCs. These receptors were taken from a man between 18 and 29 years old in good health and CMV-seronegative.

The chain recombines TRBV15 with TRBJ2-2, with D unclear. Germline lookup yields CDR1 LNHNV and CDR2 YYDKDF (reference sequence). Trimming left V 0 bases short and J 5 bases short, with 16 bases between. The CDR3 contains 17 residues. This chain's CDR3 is CATSRDSSQLKTGELFF. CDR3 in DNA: TGTGCCACCAGCAGAGATTCTTCACAGCTCAAGACCGGGGAGCTGTTTTTT.

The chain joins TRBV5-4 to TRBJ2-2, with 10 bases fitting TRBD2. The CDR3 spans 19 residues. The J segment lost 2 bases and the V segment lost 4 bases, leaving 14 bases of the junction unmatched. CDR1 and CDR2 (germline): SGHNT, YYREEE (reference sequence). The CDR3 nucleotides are TGTGCCAGCAGCAAATCCCTGGGGCTACTAGCGGGAAACACCGGGGAGCTGTTTTTT. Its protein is CASSKSLGLLAGNTGELFF.

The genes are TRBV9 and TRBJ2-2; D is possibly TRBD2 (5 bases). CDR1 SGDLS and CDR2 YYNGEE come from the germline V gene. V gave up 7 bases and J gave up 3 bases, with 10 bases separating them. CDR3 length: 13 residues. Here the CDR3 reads CASLRDHTGELFF. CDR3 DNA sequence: TGTGCCAGCCTCCGGGATCACACCGGGGAGCTGTTTTTT. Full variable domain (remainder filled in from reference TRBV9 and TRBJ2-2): DSGVTQTPKHLITATGQRVTLRCSPRSGDLSVYWYQQSLDQGLQFLIQYYNGEERAKGNILERFSAQQFPDLHSELNLSSLELGDSALYFCASLRDHTGELFFGEGSRLTVL.

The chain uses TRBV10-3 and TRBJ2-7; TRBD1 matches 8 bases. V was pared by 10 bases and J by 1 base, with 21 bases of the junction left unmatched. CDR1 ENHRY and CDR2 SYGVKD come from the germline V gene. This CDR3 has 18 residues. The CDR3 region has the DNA TGTGCCACCGAGAAGGCGGCCAGGGGGCTATCGGGGTCCTACGAGCAGTACTTC. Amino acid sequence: CATEKAARGLSGSYEQYF.

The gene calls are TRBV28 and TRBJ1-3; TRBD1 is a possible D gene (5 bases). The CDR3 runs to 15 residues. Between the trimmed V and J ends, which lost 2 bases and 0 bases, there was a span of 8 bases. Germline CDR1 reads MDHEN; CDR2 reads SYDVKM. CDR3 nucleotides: TGTGCCAGCAGTTTAGTGGGGGGCTCTGGAAACACCATATATTTT. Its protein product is CASSLVGGSGNTIYF.

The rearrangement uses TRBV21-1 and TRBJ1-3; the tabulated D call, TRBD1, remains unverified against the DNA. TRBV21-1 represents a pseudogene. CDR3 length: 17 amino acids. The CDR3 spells CASSGLGRQGGGNTIYF. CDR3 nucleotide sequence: TGTGCCAGCAGCGGCCTTGGAAGACAGGGGGGGGGAAACACCATATATTTT.

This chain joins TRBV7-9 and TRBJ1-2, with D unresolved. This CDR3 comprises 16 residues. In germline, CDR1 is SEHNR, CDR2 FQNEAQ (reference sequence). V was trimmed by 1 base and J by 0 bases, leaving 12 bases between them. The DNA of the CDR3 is TGTGCCAGCAGCTTAGTCGTTCAGGAAACTAACTATGGCTACACCTTC. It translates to CASSLVVQETNYGYTF.

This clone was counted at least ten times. CDR3 residues: CATDPRAVKQYF. CDR3 bases: TGTGCCACCGACCCGCGGGCCGTCAAGCAGTACTTC. V usage is TRBV6-1 and J usage is TRBJ2-7, with D perhaps matching TRBD2 (5 bases). The CDR3 contains 12 residues. The germline V gene encodes CDR1 MNHNS and CDR2 SASEGT. V lost 10 bases to trimming and J lost 8 bases, with 18 bases between them.

The CDR3 reads CASSLIWGLGNTIYF. The CDR3 nucleotides are TGTGCCAGCAGTTTAATATGGGGGCTTGGAAACACCATATATTTT. The chain joins TRBV27 to TRBJ1-3; a weak D match, TRBD1 (6 bases). CDR3 length: 15 amino acids. The V gene lost 2 bases and the J gene lost 3 bases, with 11 bases spanning the gap. The germline V gene encodes CDR1 MNHEY and CDR2 SMNVEV (reference sequence).

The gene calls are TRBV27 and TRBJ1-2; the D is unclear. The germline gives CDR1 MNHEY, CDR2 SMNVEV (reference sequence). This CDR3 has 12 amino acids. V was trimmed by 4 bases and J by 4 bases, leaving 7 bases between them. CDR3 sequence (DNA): TGTGCCAGCAGTTCGGACTTCTATGGCTACACCTTC. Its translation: CASSSDFYGYTF.

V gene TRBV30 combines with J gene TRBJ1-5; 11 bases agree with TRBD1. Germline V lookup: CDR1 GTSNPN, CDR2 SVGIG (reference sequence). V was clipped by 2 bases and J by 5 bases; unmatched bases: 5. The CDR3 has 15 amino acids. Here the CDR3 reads CAWSRPGQGDQPQHF. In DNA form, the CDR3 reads TGTGCCTGGAGTCGTCCGGGACAGGGGGATCAGCCCCAGCATTTT.

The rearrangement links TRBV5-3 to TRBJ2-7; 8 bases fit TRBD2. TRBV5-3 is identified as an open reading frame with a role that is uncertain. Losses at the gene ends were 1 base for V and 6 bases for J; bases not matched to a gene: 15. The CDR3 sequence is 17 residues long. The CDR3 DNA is TGTGCCAGAAGCTTGACCCCCGACGGGAGGGCCTTCGTCGAGCAGTACTTC. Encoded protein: CARSLTPDGRAFVEQYF.

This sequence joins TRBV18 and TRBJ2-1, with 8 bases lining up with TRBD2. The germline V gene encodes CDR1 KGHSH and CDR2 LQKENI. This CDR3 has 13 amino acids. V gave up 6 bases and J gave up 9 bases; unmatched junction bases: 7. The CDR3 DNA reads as TGTGCCAGCTCCCCGGGACTAGACACTGAGCAGTTCTTC. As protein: CASSPGLDTEQFF.

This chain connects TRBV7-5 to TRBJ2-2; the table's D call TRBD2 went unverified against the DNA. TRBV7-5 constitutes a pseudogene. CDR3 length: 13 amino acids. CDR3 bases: TGTGCCAGAAGCCCATTAGCCCCCGGGGAGCTGTTTTTT. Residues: CARSPLAPGELFF.

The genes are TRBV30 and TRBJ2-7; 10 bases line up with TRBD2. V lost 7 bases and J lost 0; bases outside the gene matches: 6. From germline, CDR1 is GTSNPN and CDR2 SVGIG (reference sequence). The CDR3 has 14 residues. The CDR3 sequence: CASGLAVDSYEQYF. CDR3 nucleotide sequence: TGTGCCTCCGGACTAGCGGTCGACTCCTACGAGCAGTACTTC.

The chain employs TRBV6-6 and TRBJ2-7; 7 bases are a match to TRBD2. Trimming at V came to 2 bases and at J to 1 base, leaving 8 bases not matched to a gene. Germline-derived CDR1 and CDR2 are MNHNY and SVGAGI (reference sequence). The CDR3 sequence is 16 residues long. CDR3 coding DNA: TGTGCCAGCAGTTACGGCGGGAGAATCGTTTCCTACGAGCAGTACTTC. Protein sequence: CASSYGGRIVSYEQYF.

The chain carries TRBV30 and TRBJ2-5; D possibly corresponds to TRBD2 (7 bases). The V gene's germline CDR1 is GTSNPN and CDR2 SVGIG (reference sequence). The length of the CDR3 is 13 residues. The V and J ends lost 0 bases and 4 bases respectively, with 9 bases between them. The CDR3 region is CAWSVRGAETQYF. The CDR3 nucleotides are TGTGCCTGGAGTGTACGGGGGGCAGAGACCCAGTACTTC.

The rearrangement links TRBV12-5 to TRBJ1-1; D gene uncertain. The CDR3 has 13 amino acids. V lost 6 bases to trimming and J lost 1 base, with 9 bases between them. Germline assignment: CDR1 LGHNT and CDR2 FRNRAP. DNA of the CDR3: TGTGCTAGTGGGCAATCAGGGAACACTGAAGCTTTCTTT. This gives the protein CASGQSGNTEAFF.

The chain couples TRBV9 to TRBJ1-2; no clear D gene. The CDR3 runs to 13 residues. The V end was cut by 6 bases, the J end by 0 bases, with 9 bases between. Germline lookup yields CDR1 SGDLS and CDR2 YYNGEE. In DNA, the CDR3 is TGTGCCAGCAACCTAGGAGCTAACTATGGCTACACCTTC. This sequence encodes CASNLGANYGYTF.

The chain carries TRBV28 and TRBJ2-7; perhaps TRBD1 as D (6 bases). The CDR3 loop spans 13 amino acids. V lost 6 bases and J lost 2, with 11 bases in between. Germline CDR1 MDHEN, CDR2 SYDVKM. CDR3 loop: CASRTGSPYEQYF. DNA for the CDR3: TGTGCCAGCAGGACAGGCAGTCCCTACGAGCAGTACTTC.

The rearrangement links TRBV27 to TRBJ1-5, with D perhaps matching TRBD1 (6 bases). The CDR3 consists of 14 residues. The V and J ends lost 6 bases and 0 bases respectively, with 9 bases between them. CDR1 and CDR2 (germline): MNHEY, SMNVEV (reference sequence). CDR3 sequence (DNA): TGTGCCAGCAGGGGACACCCTAGCAATCAGCCCCAGCATTTT. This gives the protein CASRGHPSNQPQHF.

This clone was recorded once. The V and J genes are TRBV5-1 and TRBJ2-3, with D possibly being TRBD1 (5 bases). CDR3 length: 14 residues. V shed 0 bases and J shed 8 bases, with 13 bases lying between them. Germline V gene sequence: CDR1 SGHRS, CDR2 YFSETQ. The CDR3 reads CASSLEGAHPTQYF. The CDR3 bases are TGCGCCAGCAGCTTGGAAGGGGCTCATCCTACGCAGTATTTT.

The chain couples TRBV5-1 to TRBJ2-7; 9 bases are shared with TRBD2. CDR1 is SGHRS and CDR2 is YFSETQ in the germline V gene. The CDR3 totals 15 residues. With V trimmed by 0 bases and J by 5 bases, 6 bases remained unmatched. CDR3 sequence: CASSLVVSGSNEQYF. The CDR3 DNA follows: TGCGCCAGCAGCTTGGTGGTTAGCGGGAGCAACGAGCAGTACTTC.